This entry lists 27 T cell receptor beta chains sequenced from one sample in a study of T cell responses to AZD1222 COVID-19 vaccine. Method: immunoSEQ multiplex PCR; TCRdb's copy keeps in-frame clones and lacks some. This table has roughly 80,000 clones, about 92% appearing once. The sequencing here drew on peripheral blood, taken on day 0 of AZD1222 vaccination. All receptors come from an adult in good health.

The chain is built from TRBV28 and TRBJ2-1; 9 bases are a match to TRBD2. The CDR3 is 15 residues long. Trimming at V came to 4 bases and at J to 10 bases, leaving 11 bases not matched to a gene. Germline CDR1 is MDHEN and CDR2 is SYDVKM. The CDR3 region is CASSSVLAGVREQFF. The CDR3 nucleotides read TGTGCCAGCAGTTCCGTGTTAGCGGGAGTACGAGAGCAGTTCTTC.

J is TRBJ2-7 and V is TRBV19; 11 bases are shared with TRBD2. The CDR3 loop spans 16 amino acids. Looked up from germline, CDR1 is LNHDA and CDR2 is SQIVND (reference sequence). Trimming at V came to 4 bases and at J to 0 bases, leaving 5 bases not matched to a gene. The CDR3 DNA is TGTGCCAGTAGTACTCCAACTAGCGGGAGCTCCTACGAGCAGTACTTC. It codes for CASSTPTSGSSYEQYF.

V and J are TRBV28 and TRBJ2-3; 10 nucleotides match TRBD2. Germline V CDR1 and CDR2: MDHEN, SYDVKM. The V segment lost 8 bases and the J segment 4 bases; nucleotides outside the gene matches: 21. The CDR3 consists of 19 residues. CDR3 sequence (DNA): TGTGCCAGCTCAAAGCGGAGGACCCTAGCGGGAGACTTACCAGATACGCAGTATTTT. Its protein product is CASSKRRTLAGDLPDTQYF. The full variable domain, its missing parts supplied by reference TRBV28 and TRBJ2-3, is DVKVTQSSRYLVKRTGEKVFLECVQDMDHENMFWYRQDPGLGLRLIYFSYDVKMKEKGDIPEGYSVSREKKERFSLILESASTNQTSMYLCASSKRRTLAGDLPDTQYFGPGTRLTVL.

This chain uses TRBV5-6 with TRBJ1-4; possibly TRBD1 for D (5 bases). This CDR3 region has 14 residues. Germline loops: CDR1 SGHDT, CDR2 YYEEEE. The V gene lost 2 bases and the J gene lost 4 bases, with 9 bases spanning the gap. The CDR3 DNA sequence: TGTGCCAGCAGCTTAGACAGTTATAATGAAAAACTGTTTTTT. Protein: CASSLDSYNEKLFF. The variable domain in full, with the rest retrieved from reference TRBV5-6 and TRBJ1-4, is DAGVTQSPTHLIKTRGQQVTLRCSPKSGHDTVSWYQQALGQGPQFIFQYYEEEERQRGNFPDRFSGHQFPNYSSELNVNALLLGDSALYLCASSLDSYNEKLFFGSGTQLSVL.

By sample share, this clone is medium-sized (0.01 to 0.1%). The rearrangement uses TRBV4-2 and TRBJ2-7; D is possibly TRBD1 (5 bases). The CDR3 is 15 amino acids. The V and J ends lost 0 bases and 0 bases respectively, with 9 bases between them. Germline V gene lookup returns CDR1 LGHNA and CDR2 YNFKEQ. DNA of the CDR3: TGTGCCAGCAGCCAAGAACCGGACACCTCCTACGAGCAGTACTTC. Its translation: CASSQEPDTSYEQYF.

CDR3 nucleotide sequence: TGTGCCAGCAGAGGGATGACTAGCGGGAGCGCAGATACGCAGTATTTT. It is translated as CASRGMTSGSADTQYF. The V gene is TRBV7-2, the J gene TRBJ2-3; 12 nucleotides agree with TRBD2. V gave up 6 bases and J gave up 4 bases; unmatched junction bases: 8. This CDR3 region has 16 residues. In germline, CDR1 is SGHTA, CDR2 FQGNSA.

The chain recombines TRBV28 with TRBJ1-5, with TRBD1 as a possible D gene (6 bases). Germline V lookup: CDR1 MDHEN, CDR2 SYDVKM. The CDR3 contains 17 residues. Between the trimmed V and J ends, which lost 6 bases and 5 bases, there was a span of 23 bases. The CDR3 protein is CASSALWWQGRDQPQHF. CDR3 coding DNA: TGTGCCAGCAGCGCCCTGTGGTGGCAGGGGAGGGATCAGCCCCAGCATTTT.

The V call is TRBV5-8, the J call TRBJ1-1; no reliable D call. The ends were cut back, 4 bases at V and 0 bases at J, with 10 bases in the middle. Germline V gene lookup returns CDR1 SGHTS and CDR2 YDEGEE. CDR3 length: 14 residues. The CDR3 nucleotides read TGTGCCAGCAGCGCCATGAGGATGAACACTGAAGCTTTCTTT. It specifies CASSAMRMNTEAFF.

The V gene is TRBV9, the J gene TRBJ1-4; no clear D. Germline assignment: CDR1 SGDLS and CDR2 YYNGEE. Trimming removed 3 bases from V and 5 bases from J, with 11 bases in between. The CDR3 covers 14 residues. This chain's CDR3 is CASSARGLNEKLFF. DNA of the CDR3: TGTGCCAGCAGCGCCCGGGGATTGAATGAAAAACTGTTTTTT.

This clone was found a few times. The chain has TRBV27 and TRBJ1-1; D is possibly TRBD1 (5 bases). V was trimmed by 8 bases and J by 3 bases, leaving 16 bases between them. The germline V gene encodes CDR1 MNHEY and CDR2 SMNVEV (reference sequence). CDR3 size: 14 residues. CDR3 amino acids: CASGPGGVDTEAFF. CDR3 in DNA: TGTGCCAGCGGGCCGGGAGGGGTCGACACTGAAGCTTTCTTT.

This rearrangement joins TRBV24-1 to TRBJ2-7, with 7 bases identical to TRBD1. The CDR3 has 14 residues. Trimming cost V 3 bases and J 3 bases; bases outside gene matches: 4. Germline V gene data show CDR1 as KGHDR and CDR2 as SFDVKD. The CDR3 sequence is CATSDTRQGYEQYF. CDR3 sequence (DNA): TGTGCCACCAGTGATACCCGACAGGGCTACGAGCAGTACTTC.

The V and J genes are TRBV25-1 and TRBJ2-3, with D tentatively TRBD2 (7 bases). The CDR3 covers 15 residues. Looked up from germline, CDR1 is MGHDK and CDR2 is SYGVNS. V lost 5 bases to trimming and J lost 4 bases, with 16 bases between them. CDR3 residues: CASSTHFGGPDTQYF. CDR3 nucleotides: TGTGCCAGCAGTACCCACTTCGGGGGGCCAGATACGCAGTATTTT.

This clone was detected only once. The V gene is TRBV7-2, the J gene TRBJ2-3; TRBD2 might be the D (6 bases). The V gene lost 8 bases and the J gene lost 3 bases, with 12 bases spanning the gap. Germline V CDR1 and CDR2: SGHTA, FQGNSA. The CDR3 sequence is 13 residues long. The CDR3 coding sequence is TGTGCCAGCCAAGGAGGGCCAACAGATACGCAGTATTTT. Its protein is CASQGGPTDTQYF.

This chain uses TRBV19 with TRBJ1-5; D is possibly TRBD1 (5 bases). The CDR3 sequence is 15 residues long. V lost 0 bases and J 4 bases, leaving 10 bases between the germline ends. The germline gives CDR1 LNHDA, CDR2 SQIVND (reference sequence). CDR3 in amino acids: CASSIDRGENQPQHF. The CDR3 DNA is TGTGCCAGTAGTATAGATAGAGGGGAGAATCAGCCCCAGCATTTT.

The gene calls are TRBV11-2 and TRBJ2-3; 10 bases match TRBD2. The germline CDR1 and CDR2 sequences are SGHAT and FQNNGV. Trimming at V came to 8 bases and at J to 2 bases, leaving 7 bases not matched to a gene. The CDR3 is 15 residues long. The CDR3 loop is CASGGGLASTDTQYF. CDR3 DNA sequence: TGTGCCAGCGGGGGGGGACTAGCGTCCACAGATACGCAGTATTTT.

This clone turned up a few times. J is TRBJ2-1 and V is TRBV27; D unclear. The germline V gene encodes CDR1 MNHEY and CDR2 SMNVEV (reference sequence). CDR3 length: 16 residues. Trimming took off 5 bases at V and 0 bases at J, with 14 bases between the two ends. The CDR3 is CASSGLGFSSYNEQFF. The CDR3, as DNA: TGTGCCAGCAGTGGGCTGGGGTTCAGCTCCTACAATGAGCAGTTCTTC.

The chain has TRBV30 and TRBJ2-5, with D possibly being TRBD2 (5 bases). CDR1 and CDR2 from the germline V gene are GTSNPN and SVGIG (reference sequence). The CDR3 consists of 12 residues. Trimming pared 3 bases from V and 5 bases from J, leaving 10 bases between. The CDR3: CAWSARGETQYF. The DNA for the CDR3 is TGTGCCTGGAGCGCGAGAGGGGAGACCCAGTACTTC.

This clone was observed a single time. The CDR3 coding sequence is TGTGCCATCAGTGAAACATTCCATAGCGGAAGCTCCTACGAGCAGTACTTC. As protein: CAISETFHSGSSYEQYF. The V call is TRBV10-3, the J call TRBJ2-7; a weak D match, TRBD2 (6 bases). V dropped 3 bases and J dropped 0 bases, with 18 bases sitting between them. CDR1 is ENHRY and CDR2 is SYGVKD in the germline V gene. The CDR3 is 17 residues long.

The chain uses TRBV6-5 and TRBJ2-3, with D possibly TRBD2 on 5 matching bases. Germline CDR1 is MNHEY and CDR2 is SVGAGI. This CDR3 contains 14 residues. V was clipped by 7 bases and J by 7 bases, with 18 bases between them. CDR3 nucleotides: TGTGCCAGCATCGGCGGGTCAAATCATCATACGCAGTATTTT. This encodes CASIGGSNHHTQYF.

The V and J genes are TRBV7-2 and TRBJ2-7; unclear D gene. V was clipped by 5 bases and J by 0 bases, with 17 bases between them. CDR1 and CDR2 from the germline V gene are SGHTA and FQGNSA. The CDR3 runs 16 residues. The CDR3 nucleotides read TGTGCCAGCAGCCCAGAAACGGTCCTATACTCCTACGAGCAGTACTTC. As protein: CASSPETVLYSYEQYF.

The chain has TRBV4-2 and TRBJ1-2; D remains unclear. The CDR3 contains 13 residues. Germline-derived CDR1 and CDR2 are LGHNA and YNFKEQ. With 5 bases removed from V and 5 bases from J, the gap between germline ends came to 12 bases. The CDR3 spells CASSSQEGYGYTF. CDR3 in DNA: TGTGCCAGCAGCTCACAAGAGGGATATGGCTACACCTTC.

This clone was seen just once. CDR3 sequence reads: CASSLYPRRTGELFF. The CDR3, as DNA: TGTGCCAGCAGTTTATACCCCCGACGGACCGGGGAGCTGTTTTTT. This chain uses TRBV27 with TRBJ2-2; D not resolved. This CDR3 is 15 amino acids long. V lost 1 base and J lost 5, with 11 bases in between. Germline V gene lookup returns CDR1 MNHEY and CDR2 SMNVEV (reference sequence).

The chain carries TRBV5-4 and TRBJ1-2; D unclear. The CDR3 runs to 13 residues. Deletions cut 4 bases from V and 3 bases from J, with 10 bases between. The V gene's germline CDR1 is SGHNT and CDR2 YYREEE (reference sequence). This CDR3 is CASSADGDYGYTF. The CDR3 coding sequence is TGTGCCAGCAGCGCGGACGGAGACTATGGCTACACCTTC. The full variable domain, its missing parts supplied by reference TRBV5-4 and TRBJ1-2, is ETGVTQSPTHLIKTRGQQVTLRCSSQSGHNTVSWYQQALGQGPQFIFQYYREEENGRGNFPPRFSGLQFPNYSSELNVNALELDDSALYLCASSADGDYGYTFGSGTRLTVV.

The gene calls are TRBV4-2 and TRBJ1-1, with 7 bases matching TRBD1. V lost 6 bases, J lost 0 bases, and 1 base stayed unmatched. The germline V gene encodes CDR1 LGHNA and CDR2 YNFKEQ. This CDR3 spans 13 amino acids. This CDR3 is CASSGQVNTEAFF. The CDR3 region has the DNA TGTGCCAGCAGTGGACAGGTGAACACTGAAGCTTTCTTT.

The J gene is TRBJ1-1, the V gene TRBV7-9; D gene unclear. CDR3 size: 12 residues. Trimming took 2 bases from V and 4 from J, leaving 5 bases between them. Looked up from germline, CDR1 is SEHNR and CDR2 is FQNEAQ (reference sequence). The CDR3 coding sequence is TGTGCCAGCAGCTTAATCTTCACTGAAGCTTTCTTT. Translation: CASSLIFTEAFF. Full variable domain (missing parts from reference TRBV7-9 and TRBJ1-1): DTGVSQNPRHKITKRGQNVTFRCDPISEHNRLYWYRQTLGQGPEFLTYFQNEAQLEKSRLLSDRFSAERPKGSFSTLEIQRTEQGDSAMYLCASSLIFTEAFFGQGTRLTVV.

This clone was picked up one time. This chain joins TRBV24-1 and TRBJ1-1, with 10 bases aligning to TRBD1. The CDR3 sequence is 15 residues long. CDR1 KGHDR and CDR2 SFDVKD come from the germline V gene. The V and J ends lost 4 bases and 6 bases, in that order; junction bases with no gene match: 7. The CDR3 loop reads CATSDPTGGDSEAFF. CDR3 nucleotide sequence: TGTGCCACCAGTGACCCGACAGGGGGCGATTCTGAAGCTTTCTTT.

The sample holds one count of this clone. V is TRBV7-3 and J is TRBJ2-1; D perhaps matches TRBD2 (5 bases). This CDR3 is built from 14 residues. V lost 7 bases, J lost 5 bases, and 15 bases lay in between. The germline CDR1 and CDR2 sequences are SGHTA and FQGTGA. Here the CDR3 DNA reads TGTGCCAGCACCCCAAGACACGGGAACAATGAGCAGTTCTTC. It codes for CASTPRHGNNEQFF.